These 30 T cell receptor beta chains were sequenced from one sample in a study of T cell changes during pregnancy in multiple sclerosis. Repertoires were generated with immunoSEQ multiplex PCR, while TCRdb's copy carries only in-frame clones and drops some. Among about 80,000 clones listed, about 93% were seen once. Sample: peripheral blood, taken in the second trimester of pregnancy. The receptor source for this set is a female donor in good health, enrolled as a control in a pregnancy study.

The V gene is TRBV27, the J gene TRBJ2-1; 8 nucleotides align to TRBD1. Trimming took 0 bases from V and 1 from J; bases not matched to a gene: 5. Germline CDR1 is MNHEY and CDR2 is SMNVEV (reference sequence). CDR3 size: 17 residues. The CDR3 DNA follows: TGTGCCAGCAGTTTATCTATGGGGACAGGATCCTACAATGAGCAGTTCTTC. Translation: CASSLSMGTGSYNEQFF.

The chain links TRBV5-1 to TRBJ2-6; a possible D gene is TRBD1 (6 bases). This CDR3 is built from 16 residues. CDR1 and CDR2 (germline): SGHRS, YFSETQ. V was clipped by 0 bases and J by 4 bases, with 11 bases between them. The CDR3 sequence is CASSLVAGVGANVLTF. CDR3 coding DNA: TGCGCCAGCAGCTTGGTCGCAGGGGTCGGGGCCAACGTCCTGACTTTC.

The rearrangement joins TRBV30 to TRBJ2-5, with 7 nucleotides matching TRBD1. Germline V gene lookup returns CDR1 GTSNPN and CDR2 SVGIG (reference sequence). The CDR3 length is 14 residues. After removal of 1 base from V and 4 bases from J, the junction contained 6 bases not matched to a gene. CDR3 in amino acids: CAWSATGYVETQYF. CDR3 coding DNA: TGTGCCTGGAGTGCGACAGGGTATGTAGAGACCCAGTACTTC.

The V gene is TRBV10-3, the J gene TRBJ1-1, with TRBD1 matching 9 bases. The germline V gene encodes CDR1 ENHRY and CDR2 SYGVKD. V gave up 2 bases and J gave up 5 bases; unmatched junction bases: 3. CDR3 length equals 14 residues. The CDR3 nucleotides are TGTGCCATCAGTGAGGCGACAGGGGGGACTGAAGCTTTCTTT. This sequence encodes CAISEATGGTEAFF.

The chain is built from TRBV5-6 and TRBJ1-1; the D gene is possibly TRBD1 (5 bases). V was trimmed by 5 bases and J by 5 bases, leaving 13 bases between them. Germline CDR1 and CDR2: SGHDT and YYEEEE. This CDR3 has 13 residues. CDR3 amino acids: CASRSTVGTEAFF. The CDR3 nucleotides are TGTGCCAGCAGATCGACAGTGGGGACTGAAGCTTTCTTT.

This clone was found a few times. V and J are TRBV27 and TRBJ1-1; 11 bases map to TRBD1. This CDR3 contains 12 residues. The germline CDR1 and CDR2 sequences are MNHEY and SMNVEV (reference sequence). The J segment lost 4 bases and the V segment lost 8 bases, leaving 0 bases of the junction unmatched. CDR3 amino acids: CASGTGGTEAFF. The DNA for the CDR3 is TGTGCCAGCGGGACAGGGGGCACTGAAGCTTTCTTT.

V usage is TRBV7-6 and J usage is TRBJ1-5, with D uncertain. CDR3 length: 15 residues. Trimming took 1 base from V and 6 from J, leaving 13 bases between them. Germline V gene sequence: CDR1 SGHVS, CDR2 FNYEAQ. The CDR3 bases are TGTGCCAGCAGCTTAGAGGGCGCTGAGGGTCAGCCCCAGCATTTT. It encodes CASSLEGAEGQPQHF.

The CDR3 reads CASSWTSGRNEQFF. DNA of the CDR3: TGTGCCAGCAGTTGGACTAGCGGGAGGAATGAGCAGTTCTTC. The chain has TRBV6-5 and TRBJ2-1; 14 bases match TRBD2. CDR1 and CDR2 (germline): MNHEY, SVGAGI. The CDR3 is 14 amino acids. V dropped 4 bases and J dropped 7; count of bases not matched to a gene: 0.

The CDR3 region has the DNA TGTGCCAGTACCCCCCTTCGGGAGGAGACCCAGTACTTC. It is translated as CASTPLREETQYF. The chain combines TRBV28 with TRBJ2-5, with TRBD2 as a possible D gene (6 bases). Germline CDR1 MDHEN, CDR2 SYDVKM. The CDR3 loop spans 13 amino acids. Trimming shortened V by 9 bases and J by 5 bases, and 16 bases separated the two germline ends.

The CDR3 nucleotides read TGTGCCAGCGTAGTTCTCGGAGCGGATGAGCAGTTCTTC. Translated: CASVVLGADEQFF. V gene TRBV5-6 combines with J gene TRBJ2-1, with a possible D match to TRBD2 (5 bases). Germline V gene lookup returns CDR1 SGHDT and CDR2 YYEEEE. The CDR3 has 13 amino acids. Trimming removed 7 bases from V and 8 bases from J, with 16 bases in between.

The rearrangement links TRBV25-1 to TRBJ2-7; no definite D call. Germline CDR1 and CDR2: MGHDK and SYGVNS. Trimming shortened V by 6 bases and J by 3 bases, and 15 bases separated the two germline ends. This CDR3 region has 14 residues. This CDR3 reads CASSPTRPIYEQYF. CDR3 coding DNA: TGTGCCAGCAGCCCGACACGTCCTATCTACGAGCAGTACTTC.

The chain employs TRBV27 and TRBJ1-4, with D uncertain. CDR3 length: 14 residues. V was pared by 5 bases and J by 8 bases, with 15 bases between. Germline V gives CDR1 MNHEY, CDR2 SMNVEV (reference sequence). For the CDR3, the DNA is TGTGCCAGCAGTACCAGCGGTGTCAGGGAAAAACTGTTTTTT. It is translated as CASSTSGVREKLFF.

V usage is TRBV9 and J usage is TRBJ1-1; 7 nucleotides agree with TRBD1. V shed 5 bases and J 4 bases; nucleotides not matched to a gene: 5. Germline V gene sequence: CDR1 SGDLS, CDR2 YYNGEE. The CDR3 is 13 amino acids. Written as DNA, the CDR3 is TGTGCCAGCAGTCTTGACAGGGCCACTGAAGCTTTCTTT. This gives the protein CASSLDRATEAFF.

This clone was observed once. V and J are TRBV10-3 and TRBJ2-5; 8 bases line up with TRBD2. J gave up 5 bases and V 3 bases, and 8 bases lay outside the gene matches. Germline-derived CDR1 and CDR2 are ENHRY and SYGVKD. The CDR3 runs 15 residues. The CDR3 loop reads CAISDSGGGWETQYF. The CDR3 coding sequence is TGTGCCATCAGTGACTCGGGGGGGGGTTGGGAGACCCAGTACTTC.

The chain joins TRBV6-5 to TRBJ2-2; D ambiguous. Trimming removed 0 bases from V and 7 bases from J, with 15 bases in between. The CDR3 totals 16 residues. Germline V gene lookup returns CDR1 MNHEY and CDR2 SVGAGI. The CDR3 sequence is CASSYSKRQHGGELFF. Here the CDR3 DNA reads TGTGCCAGCAGTTACTCGAAAAGACAACACGGCGGGGAGCTGTTTTTT.

J is TRBJ2-3 and V is TRBV2; 7 nucleotides agree with TRBD2. Germline V lookup: CDR1 SNHLY, CDR2 FYNNEI. J gave up 4 bases and V 5 bases, and 9 bases lay outside the gene matches. The CDR3 is made up of 15 amino acids. DNA of the CDR3: TGTGCCAGCAGTCCCATAGCGGGTGTGGCAGATACGCAGTATTTT. Its protein product is CASSPIAGVADTQYF.

DNA of the CDR3: TGTGCCAGTCAATCCGGGACAGGGAATAGCAATCAGCCCCAGCATTTT. This encodes CASQSGTGNSNQPQHF. The chain recombines TRBV7-8 with TRBJ1-5, with 9 bases lining up with TRBD1. This CDR3 spans 16 amino acids. Per germline, CDR1 SGHVS and CDR2 FQNEAQ. The trim removed 9 bases at V and 0 bases at J, leaving 9 bases unmatched.

The V call is TRBV29-1, the J call TRBJ2-4, with TRBD1 as a possible D gene (6 bases). Trimming left V 8 bases short and J 0 bases short, with 26 bases between. The germline V gene encodes CDR1 SQVTM and CDR2 ANQGSEA. The CDR3 is 18 amino acids. The CDR3 loop reads CSPKGQPPKVIAKNIQYF. CDR3 bases: TGCAGCCCCAAAGGACAGCCGCCGAAAGTAATAGCCAAAAACATTCAGTACTTC.

The chain is built from TRBV18 and TRBJ1-3; D remains ambiguous. Per the germline V gene, CDR1 is KGHSH and CDR2 is LQKENI. The CDR3 is 15 amino acids. V was trimmed by 3 bases and J by 0 bases, leaving 9 bases between them. The CDR3 spells CASSPMEVSGNTIYF. The CDR3 region has the DNA TGTGCCAGCTCACCTATGGAGGTCTCTGGAAACACCATATATTTT.

The chain combines TRBV2 with TRBJ2-5, with 8 nucleotides matching TRBD1. The length of the CDR3 is 14 residues. CDR1 is SNHLY, CDR2 FYNNEI, per germline. The V gene end was trimmed by 5 bases and the J gene end by 3 bases; junction bases not matched to a gene: 5. The CDR3 protein is CASSFQGAEETQYF. Here the CDR3 DNA reads TGTGCCAGCAGTTTCCAGGGGGCTGAAGAGACCCAGTACTTC. The variable domain in full, completed from reference TRBV2 and TRBJ2-5, reads EPEVTQTPSHQVTQMGQEVILRCVPISNHLYFYWYRQILGQKVEFLVSFYNNEISEKSEIFDDQFSVERPDGSNFTLKIRSTKLEDSAMYFCASSFQGAEETQYFGPGTRLLVL.

The chain recombines TRBV15 with TRBJ2-1, with TRBD2 matching 13 bases. The V segment lost 5 bases and the J segment 8 bases; nucleotides outside the gene matches: 6. CDR1 LNHNV and CDR2 YYDKDF come from the germline V gene (reference sequence). The CDR3 length is 15 residues. CDR3: CATSPTSGRVDEQFF. The CDR3 DNA follows: TGTGCCACCAGCCCCACTAGCGGGAGGGTCGATGAGCAGTTCTTC. The full variable domain, its missing parts supplied by reference TRBV15 and TRBJ2-1, is DAMVIQNPRYQVTQFGKPVTLSCSQTLNHNVMYWYQQKSSQAPKLLFHYYDKDFNNEADTPDNFQSRRPNTSFCFLDIRSPGLGDTAMYLCATSPTSGRVDEQFFGPGTRLTVL.

CDR3 loop: CASSGGASEQFF. In DNA form, the CDR3 reads TGTGCCAGCAGCGGGGGGGCTAGCGAGCAGTTCTTC. The V call is TRBV11-2, the J call TRBJ2-1; tentative D call: TRBD2 (7 bases). This CDR3 has 12 residues. The V and J ends lost 5 bases and 10 bases respectively, with 12 bases between them. Germline V gene lookup returns CDR1 SGHAT and CDR2 FQNNGV. The entire variable domain, with the rest obtained from reference TRBV11-2 and TRBJ2-1, is as follows: EAGVAQSPRYKIIEKRQSVAFWCNPISGHATLYWYQQILGQGPKLLIQFQNNGVVDDSQLPKDRFSAERLKGVDSTLKIQPAKLEDSAVYLCASSGGASEQFFGPGTRLTVL.

CDR3 nucleotide sequence: TGTGCCAGCCACCCTGCGGGAGGGCCTGATACGCAGTATTTT. This gives the protein CASHPAGGPDTQYF. The chain has TRBV28 and TRBJ2-3; TRBD2 aligns across 9 bases. Germline CDR1 reads MDHEN; CDR2 reads SYDVKM. Trimming cost V 8 bases and J 6 bases; bases outside gene matches: 9. The CDR3 covers 14 residues.

The J gene is TRBJ2-1, the V gene TRBV28, with D unresolved. V lost 3 bases and J lost 0, with 9 bases in between. The CDR3 has 15 amino acids. Germline CDR1 is MDHEN and CDR2 is SYDVKM. This CDR3 reads CASSLEPSSYNEQFF. The CDR3, as DNA: TGTGCCAGCAGTTTGGAGCCTAGCTCCTACAATGAGCAGTTCTTC.

This chain joins TRBV7-2 and TRBJ1-4; 7 bases fit TRBD1. There are 14 residues in the CDR3. Looked up from germline, CDR1 is SGHTA and CDR2 is FQGNSA. The junction had 5 bases not matched to a gene; V was cut back by 5 bases and J by 5 bases. Here the CDR3 DNA reads TGTGCCAGCAGCCAAGGGGGCTTCAATGAAAAACTGTTTTTT. Translation: CASSQGGFNEKLFF.

This chain uses TRBV29-1 with TRBJ2-3; 9 bases align to TRBD1. Germline V lookup: CDR1 SQVTM, CDR2 ANQGSEA. With V trimmed by 7 bases and J by 2 bases, 7 bases remained unmatched. The CDR3 extends over 14 amino acids. The CDR3 bases are TGCAGCGAACGGACAGGGGACTACACAGATACGCAGTATTTT. Encoded protein: CSERTGDYTDTQYF.

CDR3 DNA: TGTGCCAGCGGCCAGGGGGTGGAGCGGGAGGTCCAGGGAGAGACCCAGTACTTC. It translates to CASGQGVEREVQGETQYF. This sequence joins TRBV2 and TRBJ2-5; 9 bases are a match to TRBD2. CDR1 is SNHLY and CDR2 is FYNNEI in the germline V gene. The CDR3 has 18 amino acids. V gave up 8 bases and J gave up 4 bases; unmatched junction bases: 20.

This chain uses TRBV29-1 with TRBJ2-5; 8 positions match TRBD1. The CDR3 is 16 residues long. Trimming took 1 base from V and 5 from J; bases not matched to a gene: 12. Germline V gene data show CDR1 as SQVTM and CDR2 as ANQGSEA. CDR3 sequence reads: CSVEAQDRAREETQYF. The DNA of the CDR3 is TGCAGCGTTGAAGCACAGGACAGGGCCCGGGAGGAGACCCAGTACTTC.

The chain is built from TRBV28 and TRBJ2-7; TRBD1 aligns across 7 bases. Germline CDR1 and CDR2: MDHEN and SYDVKM. V was clipped by 6 bases and J by 7 bases; unmatched bases: 15. This CDR3 comprises 15 residues. DNA of the CDR3: TGTGCCAGCAGACGCGCCGGGACAGCATTACTAGAGCAGTACTTC. The encoded protein is CASRRAGTALLEQYF.

This sequence joins TRBV30 and TRBJ2-7, with 9 bases identical to TRBD1. The CDR3 covers 14 residues. V dropped 5 bases and J dropped 3; count of bases not matched to a gene: 8. Germline-derived CDR1 and CDR2 are GTSNPN and SVGIG (reference sequence). CDR3 DNA: TGTGCCTGGGGTAGGACAGGGGACTACTACGAGCAGTACTTC. This codes for CAWGRTGDYYEQYF. The full variable domain, with the rest looked up from reference TRBV30 and TRBJ2-7, is SQTIHQWPATLVQPVGSPLSLECTVEGTSNPNLYWYRQAAGRGLQLLFYSVGIGQISSEVPQNLSASRPQDRQFILSSKKLLLSDSGFYLCAWGRTGDYYEQYFGPGTRLTVT.